This entry lists 8 T cell receptor beta chains sequenced from one sample in a study of untreated major depressive disorder. Profiling relied on immunoSEQ multiplex PCR, and the TCRdb table lists in-frame clones only, not all of them. The sample yields more than 20,000 clones, over 85% seen once. Sequencing input: CD4+ T cells from PBMCs. The receptors derive from a man aged 25 to 45 in good health.

This sequence joins TRBV6-5 and TRBJ1-2; D remains unclear. The V and J ends lost 0 bases and 1 base respectively, with 12 bases between them. The germline V gene has CDR1 MNHEY and CDR2 SVGAGI. The CDR3 consists of 16 residues. CDR3 loop: CASSYSPTILNYGYTF. The CDR3 DNA is TGTGCCAGCAGTTACTCACCCACAATCCTTAACTATGGCTACACCTTC.

CDR3 amino acids: CASTLGQGTETQYF. The CDR3 DNA reads as TGCGCCAGCACCCTGGGGCAGGGGACAGAGACCCAGTACTTC. The chain recombines TRBV5-1 with TRBJ2-5; D possibly corresponds to TRBD1 (6 bases). Per germline, CDR1 SGHRS and CDR2 YFSETQ. CDR3 length equals 14 residues. Trimming stripped 6 bases from V and 4 bases from J, with 16 bases between.

The V and J genes are TRBV6-5 and TRBJ2-4; D is unclear. Trimming removed 10 bases at V and 6 bases at J, with 13 bases between. The CDR3 is 12 residues long. CDR1 and CDR2 (germline): MNHEY, SVGAGI. The CDR3 bases are TGTGCCACCCAAGGTCCCCTAAACATTCAGTACTTC. Its translation is CATQGPLNIQYF.

The gene calls are TRBV7-6 and TRBJ2-3; D unresolved. CDR1 is SGHVS and CDR2 is FNYEAQ in the germline V gene. The CDR3 consists of 14 residues. The V gene lost 5 bases and the J gene lost 1 base, with 10 bases spanning the gap. The CDR3 region has the DNA TGTGCCAGCAGCGGTCTTGGACGCACAGATACGCAGTATTTT. Protein sequence: CASSGLGRTDTQYF.

The genes are TRBV6-5 and TRBJ2-7, with 7 bases fitting TRBD2. With 4 bases clipped from V and 5 bases from J, the junction kept 11 bases outside the gene matches. The CDR3 length is 15 residues. Germline V CDR1 and CDR2: MNHEY, SVGAGI. CDR3 amino acids: CASSFQAGLGDEQYF. In DNA, the CDR3 is TGTGCCAGCAGTTTCCAAGCGGGATTGGGAGACGAGCAGTACTTC.

V gene TRBV7-9 combines with J gene TRBJ1-2; D not resolved. Trimming cost V 7 bases and J 11 bases, with 20 bases left between them. CDR3 length: 13 amino acids. The germline V gene encodes CDR1 SEHNR and CDR2 FQNEAQ (reference sequence). Here the CDR3 DNA reads TGTGCCAGCACTCAAGCGTCAACAGAAACTTACACCTTC. Amino acid sequence: CASTQASTETYTF.

The chain has TRBV27 and TRBJ1-2; 7 bases align to TRBD1. Trimming at V came to 5 bases and at J to 0 bases, leaving 6 bases not matched to a gene. Germline loops: CDR1 MNHEY, CDR2 SMNVEV (reference sequence). This CDR3 is 15 amino acids long. In DNA, the CDR3 is TGTGCCAGCAGTCGGACAGGAGCGACTAACTATGGCTACACCTTC. Amino acids: CASSRTGATNYGYTF.

The genes are TRBV2 and TRBJ2-6; D call uncertain. CDR1 and CDR2 from the germline V gene are SNHLY and FYNNEI. The CDR3 contains 15 residues. CDR3 loop: CATADLPSGANVLTF. Written as DNA, the CDR3 is TGTGCGACCGCGGACCTCCCTTCTGGGGCCAACGTCCTGACTTTC.